This is a list of T cell receptor beta chains from one sample in a study of neurological immune-mediated disorders. TCRdb re-derived calls from the 5' RACE reads in MiXCR, one entry per CDR3 protein. The sample yields roughly 66,000 distinct CDR3 sequences, 4.5% to 6% seen once. The sample was PBMCs. These receptors originate from a woman in her 70s with multiple sclerosis. The CDR3 runs from the conserved cysteine through the conserved F or W. A D gene is named only where the DNA matches it firmly. The size field reads once, few or many counts, or a class when the clone is expanded.

J | size | V | D | DNA | CDR3
TRBJ1-1 | many | TRBV20-1 | TRBD1 | TGCAGTGCCGACAGGGGCCTTAGGGAAGCTTTCTTT | CSADRGLREAFF
TRBJ2-2 | few | TRBV20-1 | NA | TGCAGTGCTAGAGATCCTTTTAGCGGCACCGGGGAGCTGTTTTTT | CSARDPFSGTGELFF
TRBJ2-3 | many | TRBV15 | TRBD2 | TGTGCCACCAGCATGGTTAGCGGGAGTTTAGATACGCAGTATTTT | CATSMVSGSLDTQYF
TRBJ2-1 | many | TRBV5-5 | NA | TGTGCCAGCAGCTTGGGACAGTCTGTGTACAATGAGCAGTTCTTC | CASSLGQSVYNEQFF
TRBJ2-5 | many | TRBV10-3 | NA | TGTGCCATCAGTGAGTCGGGCACACGGGGACCTAAAGAGACCCAGTACTTC | CAISESGTRGPKETQYF
TRBJ2-7 | many | TRBV9 | TRBD2 | TGTGCCAGCAGCGCCTTAGGCGGGGGAACCTACGAGCAGTACTTC | CASSALGGGTYEQYF
TRBJ1-2 | many | TRBV7-2 | NA | TGTGCCAGCAGCTTGGAGGGATCACCTAACTATGGCTACACCTTC | CASSLEGSPNYGYTF
TRBJ1-5 | many | TRBV7-2 | NA | TGTGCCAGCAGCTCCGACACGCCACAGCCCCAGCATTTT | CASSSDTPQPQHF
TRBJ2-3 | many | TRBV27 | TRBD2 | TGTGCCAGCAGTTTGGGACTAGCGGGAGGAACCGATACGCAGTATTTT | CASSLGLAGGTDTQYF
TRBJ1-2 | many | TRBV20-1 | TRBD1 | TGCAGTGCTAGCAGGGGGCGACGGGATGGCTACACCTTC | CSASRGRRDGYTF
TRBJ2-3 | few | TRBV20-1 | NA | TGCAGTGCTCCCGGGGAGAATAGCGGAGTGGGAGATACGCAGTATTTT | CSAPGENSGVGDTQYF